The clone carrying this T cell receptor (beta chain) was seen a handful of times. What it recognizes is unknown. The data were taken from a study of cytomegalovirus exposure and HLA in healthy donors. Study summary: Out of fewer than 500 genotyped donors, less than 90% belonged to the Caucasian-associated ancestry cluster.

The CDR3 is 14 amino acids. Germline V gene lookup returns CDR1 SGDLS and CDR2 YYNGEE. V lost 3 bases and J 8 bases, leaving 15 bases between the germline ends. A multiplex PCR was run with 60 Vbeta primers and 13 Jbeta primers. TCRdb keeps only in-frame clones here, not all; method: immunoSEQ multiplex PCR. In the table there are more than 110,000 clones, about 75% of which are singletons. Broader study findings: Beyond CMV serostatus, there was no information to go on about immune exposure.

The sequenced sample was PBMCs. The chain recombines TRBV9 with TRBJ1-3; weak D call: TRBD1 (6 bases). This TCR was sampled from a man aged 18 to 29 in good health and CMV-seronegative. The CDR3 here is CASSADQGLDTIYF. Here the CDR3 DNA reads TGTGCCAGCAGCGCCGACCAGGGGTTGGACACCATATATTTT.